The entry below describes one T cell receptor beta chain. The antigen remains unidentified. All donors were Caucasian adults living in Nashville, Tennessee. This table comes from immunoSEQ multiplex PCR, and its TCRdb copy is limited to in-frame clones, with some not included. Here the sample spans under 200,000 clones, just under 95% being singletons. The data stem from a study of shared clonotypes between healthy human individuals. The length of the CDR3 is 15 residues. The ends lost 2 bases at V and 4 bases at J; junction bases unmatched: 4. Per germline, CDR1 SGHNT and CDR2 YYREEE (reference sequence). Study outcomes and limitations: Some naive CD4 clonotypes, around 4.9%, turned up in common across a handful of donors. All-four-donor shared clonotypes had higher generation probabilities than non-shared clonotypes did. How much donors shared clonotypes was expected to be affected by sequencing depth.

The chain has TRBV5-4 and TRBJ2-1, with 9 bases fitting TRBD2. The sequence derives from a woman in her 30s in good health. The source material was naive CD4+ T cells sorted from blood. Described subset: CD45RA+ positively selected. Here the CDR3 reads CASSFASGNYNEQFF. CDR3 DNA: TGTGCCAGCAGCTTTGCTAGCGGGAATTACAATGAGCAGTTCTTC.